This T cell receptor beta chain comes out of a study of cytomegalovirus exposure and HLA in healthy donors. The study's findings and limits: In vitro work confirmed that a few CMV-associated chains recognize CMV antigens. A later analysis showed HLA-associated TCR beta chains outstripping equally common others in clonal expansion. Later analysis demonstrated an association between a missense DCLRE1C variant and TCR beta V- and J-gene trimming.

From germline, CDR1 is MNHEY and CDR2 SMNVEV (reference sequence). V gave up 5 bases and J gave up 12 bases; unmatched junction bases: 12. CDR3 length: 14 residues. The table lists this clone with a few counts. The antigen remains unidentified. PCR used 60 Vbeta primers and 13 Jbeta primers. Libraries were prepared by immunoSEQ multiplex PCR; TCRdb keeps only in-frame clonotypes and omits some of them. Altogether under 200,000 clones are present, about 78% being singletons, with the ten largest covering more than 5%. Specimen: PBMCs. This rearrangement joins TRBV27 to TRBJ2-7; TRBD2 aligns across 11 bases. This receptor was identified in a man aged 35 to 55 in good health and CMV-seronegative. CDR3 in DNA: TGTGCCAGCAGTCCGCAGACTAGCGGGATTCAATGGTACTTC. Translated, it gives CASSPQTSGIQWYF.